These 12 T cell receptor beta chains came from one sample sequenced in a study of Graves' ophthalmopathy and Graves' hyperthyroidism. The study amplified TCR beta CDR3 regions using RNA transcripts. An opening RT-PCR round employed HTBI primers and preceded a second-round multiplex PCR. TCRdb processed the multiplex PCR reads anew with MiXCR; each CDR3 protein has one entry. Among 200,000 to 250,000 distinct CDR3 sequences listed, around 42% were seen once. Sequences were obtained from peripheral blood. The source of these receptors is an adult man with Graves' ophthalmopathy.

This clonotype was seen only a few times. This chain links TRBV7-2 with TRBJ1-2; 8 bases line up with TRBD1. This CDR3 is built from 14 residues. Germline-derived CDR1 and CDR2 are SGHTA and FQGNSA. After removal of 4 bases from V and 7 bases from J, the junction contained 8 bases not matched to a gene. The CDR3 nucleotides read TGTGCCAGCAGCTCTGACAGGGGAGCTCTTGGCTACACCTTC. Encoded protein: CASSSDRGALGYTF.

This clonotype was observed a few times. This chain uses TRBV7-8 with TRBJ2-5; D possibly matches TRBD1 or TRBD2 (7 bases each). The CDR3 contains 13 residues. The germline gives CDR1 SGHVS, CDR2 FQNEAQ. The V and J ends lost 5 bases and 5 bases respectively, with 12 bases between them. CDR3 DNA sequence: TGTGCCAGCAGCGCAGGGGGGGAGGAGACCCAGTACTTC. Translating it yields CASSAGGEETQYF. Supplemented by reference TRBV7-8 and TRBJ2-5, the full variable domain reads GAGVSQSPRYKVAKRGQDVALRCDPISGHVSLFWYQQALGQGPEFLTYFQNEAQLDKSGLPSDRFFAERPEGSVSTLKIQRTQQEDSAVYLCASSAGGEETQYFGPGTRLLVL.

This clonotype was detected a few times. The V gene is TRBV7-3, the J gene TRBJ1-6; 10 bases align to TRBD1. Germline-derived CDR1 and CDR2 are SGHTA and FQGTGA. The junction had 10 bases not matched to a gene; V was cut back by 5 bases and J by 9 bases. This CDR3 is built from 16 residues. The CDR3 spells CASSDAVDRGTSPLHF. Here the CDR3 DNA reads TGTGCCAGCAGCGACGCAGTGGACAGGGGGACTTCACCCCTCCACTTT.

This clonotype was seen at least ten times. The chain employs TRBV11-1 and TRBJ2-7, with D maybe TRBD1 (6 bases). This CDR3 contains 13 residues. V was cut by 10 bases and J by 2 bases, with 15 bases left in between. Germline values: CDR1 SGHAT, CDR2 FQDESV (reference sequence). CDR3: CATSQGLTYEQYF. The DNA for the CDR3 is TGTGCCACTTCCCAGGGGTTAACCTACGAGCAGTACTTC.

The CDR3 sequence is CASSETSGTAQETQYF. CDR3 sequence (DNA): TGCGCCAGCAGTGAGACTAGCGGGACGGCTCAAGAGACCCAGTACTTC. The genes are TRBV10-1 and TRBJ2-5; 10 positions match TRBD2. J gave up 2 bases and V 2 bases, and 5 bases lay outside the gene matches. From germline, CDR1 is WNHNN and CDR2 SYGVQD (reference sequence). The length of the CDR3 is 16 residues.

The chain combines TRBV15 with TRBJ1-3; D might be TRBD1 (5 bases). Trimming cost V 5 bases and J 2 bases, with 16 bases left between them. Looked up from germline, CDR1 is LNHNV and CDR2 is YYDKDF (reference sequence). The CDR3 loop spans 16 amino acids. The CDR3 coding sequence is TGTGCCACCAGCGGTACTAGCGGGGGAGCTGGAAACACCATATATTTT. It specifies CATSGTSGGAGNTIYF.

Only one count was recorded for this clonotype. The chain recombines TRBV4-1 with TRBJ2-5, with D uncertain. V dropped 0 bases and J dropped 3 bases, with 8 bases sitting between them. Germline CDR1 reads MGHRA; CDR2 reads YSYEKL. The CDR3 is 14 residues long. The chain's CDR3 is CASSQDRPEETQYF. DNA of the CDR3: TGCGCCAGCAGCCAAGATCGCCCAGAAGAGACCCAGTACTTC.

The J gene is TRBJ1-4, the V gene TRBV12-3 or TRBV12-4; 7 nucleotides line up with TRBD1. The CDR3 is 14 residues long. The V and J ends lost 6 bases and 12 bases, in that order; junction bases with no gene match: 13. The CDR3 sequence: CASRRQGPGLELFF. The CDR3 bases are TGTGCCAGCAGGAGACAGGGACCGGGCTTGGAACTGTTTTTT.

This clonotype was detected only a few times. This chain joins TRBV20-1 and TRBJ2-2, with D possibly matching TRBD1 (7 bases). This CDR3 is 16 amino acids long. CDR1 is DFQATT and CDR2 is SNEGSKA in the germline V gene (reference sequence). Trimming cost V 5 bases and J 2 bases, with 18 bases left between them. The CDR3 loop reads CSARSDRAGNTGELFF. The CDR3 coding sequence is TGCAGTGCTCGCAGCGACAGGGCGGGAAACACCGGGGAGCTGTTTTTT.

The rearrangement joins TRBV5-1 to TRBJ2-7; D unresolved. V shed 4 bases and J shed 8 bases, with 13 bases lying between them. The CDR3 sequence is 12 residues long. Germline values: CDR1 SGHRS, CDR2 YFSETQ. The chain's CDR3 is CASSPLGEQQYF. CDR3 DNA: TGCGCCAGCAGCCCGCTCGGTGAACAGCAGTACTTC. Full variable domain (remainder filled in from reference TRBV5-1 and TRBJ2-7): KAGVTQTPRYLIKTRGQQVTLSCSPISGHRSVSWYQQTPGQGLQFLFEYFSETQRNKGNFPGRFSGRQFSNSRSEMNVSTLELGDSALYLCASSPLGEQQYFGPGTRLTVT.

The table lists this clonotype with many counts. V is TRBV7-6 and J is TRBJ1-2; D may be TRBD1 (6 bases). The CDR3 is 12 residues long. The V gene's germline CDR1 is SGHVS and CDR2 FNYEAQ. The V gene lost 4 bases and the J gene lost 9 bases, with 12 bases spanning the gap. The CDR3 protein is CASSSTGISYTF. The CDR3, as DNA: TGTGCCAGCAGCTCCACAGGGATTAGCTACACCTTC. The full variable domain, with the rest looked up from reference TRBV7-6 and TRBJ1-2, is GAGVSQSPRYKVTKRGQDVALRCDPISGHVSLYWYRQALGQGPEFLTYFNYEAQQDKSGLPNDRFSAERPEGSISTLTIQRTEQRDSAMYRCASSSTGISYTFGSGTRLTVV.

This clonotype was counted a few times. The CDR3 sequence: CSAGVGSTYEQYF. CDR3 bases: TGCAGCGCGGGTGTCGGCTCCACCTACGAGCAGTACTTC. The chain combines TRBV20-1 with TRBJ2-7, with D possibly being TRBD2 (5 bases). From germline, CDR1 is DFQATT and CDR2 SNEGSKA (reference sequence). The CDR3 contains 13 residues.